This T cell receptor beta chain was sequenced in a study of glioma-infiltrating T cells after dendritic cell vaccination. Germline V gives CDR1 MNHEY, CDR2 SVGAGI. V was clipped by 0 bases and J by 1 base; unmatched bases: 0. The CDR3 sequence is 15 residues long. This clone appeared a few times. Time point defined: after dendritic cell vaccination, including at tumor progression/relapse. Here immunoSEQ multiplex PCR was the method, and the copy in TCRdb shows in-frame clones only, minus some. The top ten hold more than 2% of the sample, which has about 76,000 clones, roughly 84% seen once. The sequence was obtained from a human donor with glioblastoma. The chain has TRBV6-5 and TRBJ1-1, with 9 positions matching TRBD1. The material was blood, obtained after dendritic cell vaccination. In nucleotides, the CDR3 is TGTGCCAGCAGTTACTCGGGACAGGGGAACACTGAAGCTTTCTTT. This encodes CASSYSGQGNTEAFF.